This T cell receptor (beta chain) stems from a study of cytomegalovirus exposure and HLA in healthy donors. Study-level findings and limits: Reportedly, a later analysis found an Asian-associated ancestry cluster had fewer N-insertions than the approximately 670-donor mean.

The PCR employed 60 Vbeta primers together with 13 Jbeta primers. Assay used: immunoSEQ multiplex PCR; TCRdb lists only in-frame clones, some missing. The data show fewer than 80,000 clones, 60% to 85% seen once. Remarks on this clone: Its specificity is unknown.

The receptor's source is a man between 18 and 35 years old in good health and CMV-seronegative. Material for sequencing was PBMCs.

Here the CDR3 DNA reads TGTGCCAGCAGTGCCACCCCGGCGAGGAATTCACCCCTCCACTTT. The encoded protein is CASSATPARNSPLHF. The chain couples TRBV6-1 to TRBJ1-6, with no clear D. Trimming stripped 4 bases from V and 7 bases from J, with 14 bases between. The CDR3 spans 15 residues. The germline V gene has CDR1 MNHNS and CDR2 SASEGT.